Listed here are 15 T cell receptor beta chains from one sample, sequenced in a study of PD-L1 blockade in urothelial cancer. Here immunoSEQ multiplex PCR was the method, and the copy in TCRdb shows in-frame clones only, minus some. The sample comprises about 71,000 clones, approximately 88% of which are singletons, and less than 3.5% rests with the top ten. The sequenced sample was PBMCs, obtained around atezolizumab (anti-PD-L1) treatment. These receptors all come from a man aged 60 to 69 with urothelial cancer.

The V and J genes are TRBV19 and TRBJ1-2; D call uncertain. Germline V gene data show CDR1 as LNHDA and CDR2 as SQIVND (reference sequence). Trimming pared 3 bases from V and 8 bases from J, leaving 10 bases between. The CDR3 covers 12 residues. The CDR3 sequence is CASSIESGGYTF. In nucleotides, the CDR3 is TGTGCCAGTAGTATTGAATCAGGCGGCTACACCTTC.

CDR3 loop: CASSQWEGQETQYF. The DNA of the CDR3 is TGCGCCAGCAGCCAATGGGAGGGACAAGAGACCCAGTACTTC. V is TRBV4-1 and J is TRBJ2-5, with TRBD2 identical over 7 bases. Germline V gene sequence: CDR1 MGHRA, CDR2 YSYEKL. Germline trimming cut 2 bases from V and 2 bases from J; bases unmatched to any gene: 2. The CDR3 is 14 residues long.

The rearrangement uses TRBV5-1 and TRBJ1-4; a weak D match, TRBD1 (5 bases). The V and J ends lost 3 bases and 8 bases respectively, with 17 bases between them. The V gene's germline CDR1 is SGHRS and CDR2 YFSETQ. The CDR3 covers 15 residues. CDR3 loop: CASSSSVGAGEKLFF. The CDR3 DNA reads TGCGCCAGCAGCTCAAGCGTAGGGGCAGGAGAAAAACTGTTTTTT. Complete variable domain (other parts from reference TRBV5-1 and TRBJ1-4): KAGVTQTPRYLIKTRGQQVTLSCSPISGHRSVSWYQQTPGQGLQFLFEYFSETQRNKGNFPGRFSGRQFSNSRSEMNVSTLELGDSALYLCASSSSVGAGEKLFFGSGTQLSVL.

V usage is TRBV5-1 and J usage is TRBJ2-2; TRBD1 matches 9 bases. V lost 3 bases, J lost 2 bases, and 5 bases stayed unmatched. This CDR3 is built from 16 residues. Per the germline V gene, CDR1 is SGHRS and CDR2 is YFSETQ. CDR3 amino acids: CASSSRDRENTGELFF. In nucleotides, the CDR3 is TGCGCCAGCAGCTCCCGGGACAGGGAAAACACCGGGGAGCTGTTTTTT.

The chain links TRBV5-1 to TRBJ2-6; TRBD1 matches 7 bases. The V gene end was trimmed by 1 base and the J gene end by 9 bases; junction bases not matched to a gene: 7. The CDR3 is 15 residues long. Per the germline V gene, CDR1 is SGHRS and CDR2 is YFSETQ. DNA for the CDR3: TGCGCCAGCAGCTTGCTCGGACAGGTAGGCAACGTCCTGACTTTC. Its protein product is CASSLLGQVGNVLTF. Variable domain in full (rest from reference TRBV5-1 and TRBJ2-6): KAGVTQTPRYLIKTRGQQVTLSCSPISGHRSVSWYQQTPGQGLQFLFEYFSETQRNKGNFPGRFSGRQFSNSRSEMNVSTLELGDSALYLCASSLLGQVGNVLTFGAGSRLTVL.

The chain uses TRBV7-2 and TRBJ1-2; 8 bases are shared with TRBD1. V shed 7 bases, J shed 4 bases, and the junction held 8 bases outside the gene matches. Germline V lookup: CDR1 SGHTA, CDR2 FQGNSA. This CDR3 is built from 14 residues. In nucleotides, the CDR3 is TGTGCCAGCACCCGAAACCAGGGGGCCTATGGCTACACCTTC. Residues: CASTRNQGAYGYTF.

The chain uses TRBV6-5 and TRBJ2-3; 8 bases are a match to TRBD2. V shed 4 bases and J 0 bases; nucleotides not matched to a gene: 0. CDR1 and CDR2 from the germline V gene are MNHEY and SVGAGI. The CDR3 runs 14 residues. CDR3 amino acids: CASSLAGSTDTQYF. Written as DNA, the CDR3 is TGTGCCAGCAGTTTAGCGGGGAGCACAGATACGCAGTATTTT.

The chain employs TRBV7-9 and TRBJ2-7; perhaps TRBD1 as D (5 bases). Trimming left V 2 bases short and J 6 bases short, with 17 bases between. The germline CDR1 and CDR2 sequences are SEHNR and FQNEAQ (reference sequence). The CDR3 consists of 15 residues. CDR3 sequence: CASSLTTAIPSEQYF. As DNA, the CDR3 is TGTGCCAGCAGCTTAACGACAGCAATCCCCTCCGAGCAGTACTTC.

This chain uses TRBV19 with TRBJ1-5; 9 nucleotides line up with TRBD1. V shed 8 bases, J shed 3 bases, and the junction held 14 bases outside the gene matches. From germline, CDR1 is LNHDA and CDR2 SQIVND (reference sequence). The CDR3 sequence is 17 residues long. CDR3 sequence: CASSRLQGQGINQPQHF. Written as DNA, the CDR3 is TGTGCCAGTTCACGACTCCAGGGACAGGGTATCAATCAGCCCCAGCATTTT. Full variable domain (rest looked up from reference TRBV19 and TRBJ1-5): DGGITQSPKYLFRKEGQNVTLSCEQNLNHDAMYWYRQDPGQGLRLIYYSQIVNDFQKGDIAEGYSVSREKKESFPLTVTSAQKNPTAFYLCASSRLQGQGINQPQHFGDGTRLSIL.

The V gene is TRBV2, the J gene TRBJ2-1; the D is unclear. Germline V lookup: CDR1 SNHLY, CDR2 FYNNEI. V lost 4 bases and J 8 bases, leaving 12 bases between the germline ends. The CDR3 has 13 residues. CDR3 residues: CASSGGEYYEQFF. The CDR3 DNA reads TGTGCCAGCAGTGGAGGCGAGTATTATGAGCAGTTCTTC.

The chain couples TRBV4-1 to TRBJ2-5, with 7 bases identical to TRBD2. Unmatched junction bases numbered 13, after V lost 1 base and J lost 11 bases. The germline V gene encodes CDR1 MGHRA and CDR2 YSYEKL. The CDR3 is made up of 15 amino acids. CDR3 sequence reads: CASSQVGPRAGEQYF. In DNA, the CDR3 is TGCGCCAGCAGCCAAGTGGGACCCCGGGCGGGGGAGCAGTACTTC.

The CDR3 region has the DNA TGCGCCAGCAGCCAAGGAAAACTAGCCTACGAGCAGTACTTC. The encoded protein is CASSQGKLAYEQYF. This chain links TRBV4-1 with TRBJ2-7; maybe TRBD2 (5 bases). Trimming left V 1 base short and J 2 bases short, with 9 bases between. Germline lookup yields CDR1 MGHRA and CDR2 YSYEKL. The CDR3 length is 14 residues.

The V and J genes are TRBV6-6 and TRBJ2-2; 7 bases agree with TRBD1. The CDR3 has 14 residues. Germline V gene lookup returns CDR1 MNHNY and CDR2 SVGAGI (reference sequence). V shed 2 bases, J shed 5 bases, and the junction held 2 bases outside the gene matches. In nucleotides, the CDR3 is TGTGCCAGCAGTTACGGACAGGAAACCGGGGAGCTGTTTTTT. It codes for CASSYGQETGELFF.

The rearrangement uses TRBV7-9 and TRBJ1-4; D call uncertain. The germline V gene has CDR1 SEHNR and CDR2 FQNEAQ (reference sequence). Trimming left V 0 bases short and J 5 bases short, with 7 bases between. CDR3 size: 14 residues. The CDR3 DNA reads as TGTGCCAGCAGCTTAGCGGCGGGAAATGAAAAACTGTTTTTT. As protein: CASSLAAGNEKLFF.

V is TRBV7-6 and J is TRBJ1-4; no clear D. Per germline, CDR1 SGHVS and CDR2 FNYEAQ. With 5 bases removed from V and 4 bases from J, the gap between germline ends came to 17 bases. This CDR3 has 16 residues. CDR3 DNA sequence: TGTGCCAGCAGCCCCCAGCCAGGTGGTAATAATGAAAAACTGTTTTTT. Amino acids: CASSPQPGGNNEKLFF.